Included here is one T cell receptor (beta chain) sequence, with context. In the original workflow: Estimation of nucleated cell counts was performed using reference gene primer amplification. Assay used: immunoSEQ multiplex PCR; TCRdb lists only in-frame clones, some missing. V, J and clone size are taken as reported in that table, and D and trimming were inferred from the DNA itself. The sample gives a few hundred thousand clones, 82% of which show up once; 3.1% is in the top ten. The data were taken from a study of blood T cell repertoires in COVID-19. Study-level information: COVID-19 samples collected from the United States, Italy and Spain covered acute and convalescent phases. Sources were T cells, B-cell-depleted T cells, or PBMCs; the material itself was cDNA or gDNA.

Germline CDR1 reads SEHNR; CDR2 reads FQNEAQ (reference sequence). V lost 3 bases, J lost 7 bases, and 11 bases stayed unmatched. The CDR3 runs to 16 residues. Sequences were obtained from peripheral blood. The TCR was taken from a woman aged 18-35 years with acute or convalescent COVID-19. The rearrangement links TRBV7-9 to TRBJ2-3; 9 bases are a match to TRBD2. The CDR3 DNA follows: TGTGCCAGCAGCTTCGAAAATAGCGGGAGCGCGAATACGCAGTATTTT. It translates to CASSFENSGSANTQYF.